This entry lists 5 T cell receptor beta chains sequenced from one sample in a study of response to subunit inactivated influenza vaccine. Via MiXCR, TCRdb re-called the RT-PCR reads, giving one row per CDR3 protein. This repertoire shows hundreds of thousands of distinct CDR3 sequences, 14% found once; its top ten account for about 7.6%. The sample here was PBMCs from blood, taken about 14 days before vaccination. Receptors originate from a man in his fifties or sixties who received an inactivated influenza vaccine.

This clonotype was seen a few times. The J gene is TRBJ2-4, the V gene TRBV6-2 or TRBV6-3, with 8 nucleotides matching TRBD2. Trimming removed 5 bases from V and 7 bases from J; junction bases left unmatched: 10. Germline V gene data show CDR1 as MNHEY and CDR2 as SVGEGT. CDR3 length: 15 residues. In DNA form, the CDR3 reads TGTGCCAGCAGTGACCCCGGGGGGGCTTCGAACATTCAGTACTTC. This encodes CASSDPGGASNIQYF.

This clonotype was observed a handful of times. The chain recombines TRBV11-2 with TRBJ2-1; tentative D call: TRBD1 (6 bases). Trimming took 2 bases from V and 12 from J, leaving 11 bases between them. The CDR3 runs to 12 residues. CDR1 SGHAT and CDR2 FQNNGV come from the germline V gene. Here the CDR3 DNA reads TGTGCCAGCAGCTTAAAGCGCAGGGGGCAGTTCTTC. Its translation: CASSLKRRGQFF.

V and J are TRBV28 and TRBJ2-3; TRBD1 matches at 7 bases. This CDR3 is 15 amino acids long. V lost 5 bases to trimming and J lost 1 base; unmatched junction nucleotides: 6. CDR1 is MDHEN and CDR2 is SYDVKM in the germline V gene. The DNA of the CDR3 is TGTGCCAGCAGTCCCCACGGGACAGGCACAGATACGCAGTATTTT. Translating it yields CASSPHGTGTDTQYF.

This clonotype occurred many times. V gene TRBV29-1 combines with J gene TRBJ2-7, with 7 positions matching TRBD1. The V segment lost 3 bases and the J segment 6 bases; nucleotides outside the gene matches: 11. This CDR3 region has 14 residues. CDR1 is SQVTM, CDR2 ANQGSEA, per germline. For the CDR3, the DNA is TGCAGCGTTGATAAGCCCGGGACAGCCGGCGAGCAGTACTTC. Protein: CSVDKPGTAGEQYF.

This clonotype was counted a single time. A read error may explain this, as a much larger clone is one base away. The chain is built from TRBV6-1 and TRBJ2-3; 9 positions agree with TRBD1. CDR1 is MNHNS, CDR2 SASEGT, per germline. The length of the CDR3 is 15 residues. In DNA, the CDR3 is TGTGCCAGCAGGGACACAGGGGGCCGTACAGATACGAAGTATTTT. Its protein is CASRDTGGRTDTKYF.